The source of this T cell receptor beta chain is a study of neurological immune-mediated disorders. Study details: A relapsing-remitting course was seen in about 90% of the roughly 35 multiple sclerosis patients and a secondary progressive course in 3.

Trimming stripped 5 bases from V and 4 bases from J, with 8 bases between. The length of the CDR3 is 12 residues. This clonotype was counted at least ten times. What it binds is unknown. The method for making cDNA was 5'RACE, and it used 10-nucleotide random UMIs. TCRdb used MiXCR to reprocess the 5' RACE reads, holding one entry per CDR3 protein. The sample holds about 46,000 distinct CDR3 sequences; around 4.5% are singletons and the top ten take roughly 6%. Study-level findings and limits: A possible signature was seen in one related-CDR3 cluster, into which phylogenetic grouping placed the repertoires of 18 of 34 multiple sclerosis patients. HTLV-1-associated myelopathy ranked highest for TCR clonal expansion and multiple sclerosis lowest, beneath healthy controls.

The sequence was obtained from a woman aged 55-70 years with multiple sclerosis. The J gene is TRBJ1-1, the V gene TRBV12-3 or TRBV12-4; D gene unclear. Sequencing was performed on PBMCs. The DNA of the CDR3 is TGTGCCAGCAGTACAACAGTCACTGAAGCTTTCTTT. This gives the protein CASSTTVTEAFF.